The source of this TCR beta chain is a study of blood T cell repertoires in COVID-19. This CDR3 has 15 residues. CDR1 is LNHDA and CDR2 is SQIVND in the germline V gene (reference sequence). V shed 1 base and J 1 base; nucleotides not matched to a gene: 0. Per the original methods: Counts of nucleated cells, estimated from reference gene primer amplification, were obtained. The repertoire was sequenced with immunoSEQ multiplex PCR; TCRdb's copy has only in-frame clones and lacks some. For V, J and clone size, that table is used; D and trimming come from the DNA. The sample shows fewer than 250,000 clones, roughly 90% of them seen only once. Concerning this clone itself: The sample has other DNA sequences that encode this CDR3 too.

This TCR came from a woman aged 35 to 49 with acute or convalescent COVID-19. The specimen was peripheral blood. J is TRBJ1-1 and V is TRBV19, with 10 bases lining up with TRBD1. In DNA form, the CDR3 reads TGTGCCAGTAGTATAGGGACAGGGGGGAACACTGAAGCTTTCTTT. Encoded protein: CASSIGTGGNTEAFF.